The 27 T cell receptor beta chains below all came from one sample that was sequenced in a study of cytotoxic CD8 clonotypes in ibrutinib-treated CLL. Profiled with immunoSEQ multiplex PCR; TCRdb holds only in-frame clones, not every one. Of more than 300,000 clones listed, just under 80% are singletons. The sample here was PBMCs, taken before ibrutinib treatment. These receptors came from a human donor with chronic lymphocytic leukemia.

The genes are TRBV5-4 and TRBJ1-4; 8 nucleotides align to TRBD1. The junction had 0 bases not matched to a gene; V was cut back by 0 bases and J by 5 bases. This CDR3 spans 14 amino acids. Germline V CDR1 and CDR2: SGHNT, YYREEE (reference sequence). The CDR3 DNA reads as TGTGCCAGCAGCTTGGACAGGGGGAATGAAAAACTGTTTTTT. The encoded protein is CASSLDRGNEKLFF.

This chain connects TRBV6-4 to TRBJ1-2; 8 bases line up with TRBD1. The ends lost 3 bases at V and 2 bases at J; junction bases unmatched: 8. This CDR3 contains 16 residues. CDR1 and CDR2 (germline): MRHNA, SNTAGT. The CDR3 bases are TGTGCCAGCAGTGAGAGATCAGGGGGCGAAAACTATGGCTACACCTTC. Amino acids: CASSERSGGENYGYTF.

This sequence joins TRBV7-8 and TRBJ1-1, with a possible D match to TRBD1 (5 bases). This CDR3 region has 15 residues. V gave up 8 bases and J gave up 0 bases, with 16 bases separating them. Germline values: CDR1 SGHVS, CDR2 FQNEAQ. The chain's CDR3 is CASQEGNYVNTEAFF. The CDR3, as DNA: TGTGCCAGCCAGGAGGGGAATTACGTGAACACTGAAGCTTTCTTT.

The chain links TRBV7-2 to TRBJ2-4, with D perhaps being TRBD1 or TRBD2 (5 bases each). With 2 bases removed from V and 6 bases from J, the gap between germline ends came to 14 bases. Germline values: CDR1 SGHTA, CDR2 FQGNSA. The CDR3 sequence is 15 residues long. The chain's CDR3 is CASSLTGTSRNIQYF. In DNA form, the CDR3 reads TGTGCCAGCAGCTTAACCGGGACGTCTAGAAACATTCAGTACTTC.

The chain joins TRBV7-2 to TRBJ2-1; D may be TRBD2 (6 bases). From germline, CDR1 is SGHTA and CDR2 FQGNSA. V lost 1 base, J lost 5 bases, and 9 bases lay in between. The CDR3 runs 14 residues. This CDR3 is CASSLVLANNEQFF. Written as DNA, the CDR3 is TGTGCCAGCAGCTTAGTTCTAGCGAACAATGAGCAGTTCTTC.

The rearrangement links TRBV28 to TRBJ1-2; TRBD1 might be the D (6 bases). V lost 8 bases to trimming and J lost 4 bases, with 14 bases between them. Looked up from germline, CDR1 is MDHEN and CDR2 is SYDVKM. The CDR3 has 13 amino acids. The DNA for the CDR3 is TGTGCCAGCGGGGGGCCTGGGGGCTATGGCTACACCTTC. It is translated as CASGGPGGYGYTF.

Only one count was recorded for this clone. The rearrangement uses TRBV14 and TRBJ2-2; 8 nucleotides line up with TRBD1. The CDR3 totals 15 residues. The germline V gene encodes CDR1 SGHDN and CDR2 FVKESK. V trimming: 1 base; J trimming: 6 bases; junction bases outside the gene matches: 4. The CDR3 loop is CASSQVRGQAGELFF. The CDR3 DNA sequence: TGTGCCAGCAGCCAAGTCAGGGGGCAGGCCGGGGAGCTGTTTTTT.

The chain is built from TRBV7-9 and TRBJ2-2, with 7 bases identical to TRBD1. CDR3 size: 16 residues. The V segment lost 3 bases and the J segment 1 base; nucleotides outside the gene matches: 5. Germline V CDR1 and CDR2: SEHNR, FQNEAQ (reference sequence). The CDR3 is CASSFYRGQNTGELFF. For the CDR3, the DNA is TGTGCCAGCAGCTTCTACAGGGGTCAGAACACCGGGGAGCTGTTTTTT.

This chain links TRBV29-1 with TRBJ2-1; the D call may be TRBD1 or TRBD2 (5 bases each). The CDR3 length is 14 residues. V lost 6 bases, J lost 5 bases, and 17 bases lay in between. Germline loops: CDR1 SQVTM, CDR2 ANQGSEA. CDR3 sequence: CSVSSRGSHNEQFF. The CDR3 DNA is TGCAGCGTATCGTCGAGGGGCTCGCACAATGAGCAGTTCTTC.

The CDR3 coding sequence is TGTGCCAGTAGTACATCTTGGGGCACGCCAAACACTGAAGCTTTCTTT. Amino acids: CASSTSWGTPNTEAFF. The chain couples TRBV19 to TRBJ1-1, with D possibly matching TRBD1 (5 bases). V shed 4 bases and J shed 2 bases, with 17 bases lying between them. This CDR3 spans 16 amino acids. Looked up from germline, CDR1 is LNHDA and CDR2 is SQIVND (reference sequence).

This clone occurred a few times. The J gene is TRBJ1-2, the V gene TRBV28, with TRBD1 as a possible D gene (6 bases). Germline CDR1 MDHEN, CDR2 SYDVKM. The length of the CDR3 is 16 residues. V lost 5 bases and J lost 4, with 20 bases in between. The CDR3 sequence is CASSRWETGNSYGYTF. CDR3 nucleotides: TGTGCCAGCAGTCGGTGGGAGACAGGAAATTCCTATGGCTACACCTTC.

The chain combines TRBV7-6 with TRBJ1-1; D might be TRBD1 (5 bases). The CDR3 spans 15 residues. Germline V gives CDR1 SGHVS, CDR2 FNYEAQ. Trimming took 2 bases from V and 4 from J, leaving 14 bases between them. The CDR3, as DNA: TGTGCCAGCAGCTTAAGCGGAGGGGAGGTCACTGAAGCTTTCTTT. This translates into CASSLSGGEVTEAFF.

The chain combines TRBV19 with TRBJ1-2; 8 bases line up with TRBD1. This CDR3 has 14 residues. CDR1 is LNHDA and CDR2 is SQIVND in the germline V gene (reference sequence). J gave up 5 bases and V 7 bases, and 9 bases lay outside the gene matches. The CDR3 spells CASTLADRVYGYTF. The CDR3 coding sequence is TGTGCCAGTACCCTAGCGGACAGGGTTTATGGCTACACCTTC.

This chain joins TRBV9 and TRBJ2-3, with D tentatively TRBD1 or TRBD2 (5 bases each). The germline CDR1 and CDR2 sequences are SGDLS and YYNGEE. The CDR3 loop spans 17 amino acids. Deletions cut 3 bases from V and 5 bases from J, with 22 bases between. This CDR3 reads CASSGGPGRGSGDTQYF. In DNA form, the CDR3 reads TGTGCCAGCAGCGGGGGCCCGGGACGCGGTTCGGGAGATACGCAGTATTTT. Combining the CDR3 with reference TRBV9 and TRBJ2-3 gives the whole variable domain DSGVTQTPKHLITATGQRVTLRCSPRSGDLSVYWYQQSLDQGLQFLIQYYNGEERAKGNILERFSAQQFPDLHSELNLSSLELGDSALYFCASSGGPGRGSGDTQYFGPGTRLTVL.

V is TRBV6-1 and J is TRBJ1-2; 7 positions match TRBD1. V gave up 10 bases and J gave up 2 bases; unmatched junction bases: 1. The germline gives CDR1 MNHNS, CDR2 SASEGT. CDR3 length: 11 amino acids. The CDR3: CATGQNYGYTF. The CDR3 coding sequence is TGTGCCACGGGACAGAACTATGGCTACACCTTC.

The CDR3 sequence: CASSITGTMTSPLHF. In DNA, the CDR3 is TGTGCCAGCTCGATAACCGGGACAATGACTTCACCCCTCCACTTT. The chain recombines TRBV6-5 with TRBJ1-6; the D gene is possibly TRBD1 (6 bases). V was pared by 8 bases and J by 9 bases, with 20 bases between. Germline values: CDR1 MNHEY, CDR2 SVGAGI. The CDR3 length is 15 residues.

The chain links TRBV5-6 to TRBJ2-1, with a weak D call TRBD2 (6 bases). From germline, CDR1 is SGHDT and CDR2 YYEEEE. The CDR3 is made up of 16 amino acids. V shed 6 bases and J shed 4 bases, with 20 bases lying between them. The CDR3 spells CASINDLRRGYNEQFF. The CDR3 region has the DNA TGTGCCAGCATCAATGACCTGCGGAGGGGATACAATGAGCAGTTCTTC.

This clone was seen only a few times. The chain has TRBV4-2 and TRBJ2-3; D possibly uses TRBD1 or TRBD2 (6 bases each). The CDR3 is made up of 17 amino acids. V lost 1 base and J 3 bases, leaving 17 bases between the germline ends. From germline, CDR1 is LGHNA and CDR2 YNFKEQ. In DNA form, the CDR3 reads TGTGCCAGCAGCCAAGTGAGTGGGGGGCCGGGGACAGATACGCAGTATTTT. Its protein is CASSQVSGGPGTDTQYF.

The chain joins TRBV5-5 to TRBJ2-5; D call uncertain. Germline V CDR1 and CDR2: SGHKS, YYEKEE (reference sequence). Trimming stripped 6 bases from V and 1 base from J, with 16 bases between. This CDR3 spans 15 amino acids. This CDR3 is CASKGSGRIQETQYF. CDR3 coding DNA: TGTGCCAGCAAGGGTAGTGGCCGCATCCAAGAGACCCAGTACTTC.

The count of this clone is one. This sequence joins TRBV9 and TRBJ2-3; no reliable D call. The germline gives CDR1 SGDLS, CDR2 YYNGEE. V was cut by 3 bases and J by 0 bases, with 5 bases left in between. The CDR3 loop spans 13 amino acids. The CDR3 DNA is TGTGCCAGCAGCGCAAGCAGCACAGATACGCAGTATTTT. Its translation is CASSASSTDTQYF.

This clone has a single count. The V and J genes are TRBV5-1 and TRBJ2-3; D might be TRBD2 (6 bases). The CDR3 runs to 14 residues. Germline assignment: CDR1 SGHRS and CDR2 YFSETQ. The V end lost 1 base, the J end lost 6 bases, and 12 bases lay between the germline ends. CDR3 loop: CASSLIAEGDTQYF. The CDR3 DNA follows: TGCGCCAGCAGCTTGATAGCGGAGGGGGATACGCAGTATTTT.

V usage is TRBV30 and J usage is TRBJ1-2; the match to TRBD1 covers 7 bases. The CDR3 is 14 amino acids. From germline, CDR1 is GTSNPN and CDR2 SVGIG (reference sequence). The junction had 6 bases not matched to a gene; V was cut back by 3 bases and J by 2 bases. For the CDR3, the DNA is TGTGCCTGGAGGAGGGGACAGCAGAACTATGGCTACACCTTC. Its translation: CAWRRGQQNYGYTF.

The chain has TRBV6-5 and TRBJ1-2; D call uncertain. There are 13 residues in the CDR3. Germline values: CDR1 MNHEY, CDR2 SVGAGI. V was pared by 8 bases and J by 3 bases, with 13 bases between. CDR3 protein: CASRRSKDYGYTF. In DNA form, the CDR3 reads TGTGCCAGCCGTCGTTCCAAGGACTATGGCTACACCTTC.

V and J are TRBV29-1 and TRBJ2-7, with 8 bases that match TRBD1. The CDR3 covers 13 residues. CDR1 is SQVTM and CDR2 is ANQGSEA in the germline V gene. J gave up 1 base and V 7 bases, and 6 bases lay outside the gene matches. The chain's CDR3 is CSAEGDRSYEQYF. The CDR3 region has the DNA TGCAGCGCCGAGGGGGACAGGTCCTACGAGCAGTACTTC.

This chain's CDR3 is CASSEGTNYNEQFF. The CDR3 coding sequence is TGCGCCAGCAGCGAAGGGACAAATTACAATGAGCAGTTCTTC. V and J are TRBV5-1 and TRBJ2-1; D is possibly TRBD1 (6 bases). The CDR3 is 14 residues long. The V end lost 4 bases, the J end lost 4 bases, and 12 bases lay between the germline ends. Germline CDR1 and CDR2: SGHRS and YFSETQ. Combining the CDR3 with reference TRBV5-1 and TRBJ2-1 gives the whole variable domain KAGVTQTPRYLIKTRGQQVTLSCSPISGHRSVSWYQQTPGQGLQFLFEYFSETQRNKGNFPGRFSGRQFSNSRSEMNVSTLELGDSALYLCASSEGTNYNEQFFGPGTRLTVL.

V gene TRBV25-1 combines with J gene TRBJ2-5; the D is unclear. V gave up 6 bases and J gave up 4 bases, with 12 bases separating them. Germline V gene lookup returns CDR1 MGHDK and CDR2 SYGVNS. The length of the CDR3 is 13 residues. CDR3 nucleotides: TGTGCCAGCAGCTTTGCGTGGGGAGAGACCCAGTACTTC. Translated: CASSFAWGETQYF.

The V and J genes are TRBV7-9 and TRBJ2-7; 7 positions match TRBD1. V lost 3 bases, J lost 4 bases, and 6 bases stayed unmatched. CDR3 length: 14 residues. The germline V gene has CDR1 SEHNR and CDR2 FQNEAQ (reference sequence). DNA of the CDR3: TGTGCCAGCAGCTTCTCAGGGGGTGCATACGAGCAGTACTTC. This gives the protein CASSFSGGAYEQYF.